The 8 T cell receptor beta chains listed next were all sequenced from one sample in a study of patients and donors after allogeneic stem cell transplantation. TCRdb passed the RT-PCR reads through MiXCR, listing each CDR3 protein once. Of approximately 430,000 distinct CDR3 sequences in the sample, under 20% were seen once. Material: blood, either unsorted or a sorted T cell fraction (not recorded which). These receptor sequences come from a human donor who was either an allogeneic HSCT recipient or a stem cell or donor lymphocyte infusion donor (not recorded which). It is not recorded whose cells these are; they may come from a transplant donor.

This clonotype came up a few times. The rearrangement uses TRBV2 and TRBJ2-5, with D perhaps matching TRBD1 (6 bases). This CDR3 is built from 16 residues. Germline V CDR1 and CDR2: SNHLY, FYNNEI. Trimming took 6 bases from V and 0 from J, leaving 17 bases between them. CDR3 nucleotide sequence: TGTGCCAGCAGATTTCGAGACAGGAGCAACCAAGAGACCCAGTACTTC. It encodes CASRFRDRSNQETQYF.

The CDR3 DNA sequence: TGTGCCAGCAGCTTGGGACTAGCGGTAAAAGAGACCCAGTACTTC. Residues: CASSLGLAVKETQYF. The genes are TRBV7-9 and TRBJ2-5, with TRBD2 matching over 11 bases. The CDR3 runs 15 residues. V dropped 3 bases and J dropped 3; count of bases not matched to a gene: 3. The V gene's germline CDR1 is SEHNR and CDR2 FQNEAQ (reference sequence).

This sequence joins TRBV20-1 and TRBJ2-7; 13 bases line up with TRBD2. Germline V lookup: CDR1 DFQATT, CDR2 SNEGSKA (reference sequence). CDR3 length equals 13 residues. After removal of 3 bases from V and 6 bases from J, the junction contained 2 bases not matched to a gene. The CDR3 spells CSASRLAGGEQYF. In DNA form, the CDR3 reads TGCAGTGCTAGCAGACTAGCGGGGGGCGAGCAGTACTTC.

Regarding this clonotype: A much larger clone lies one base from this, so it may be a read error. V is TRBV9 and J is TRBJ2-3, with D unresolved. The CDR3 runs to 14 residues. Per the germline V gene, CDR1 is SGDLS and CDR2 is YYNGEE. Trimming pared 0 bases from V and 0 bases from J, leaving 5 bases between. The CDR3 loop reads CASSVEHSTDTQYF. CDR3 coding DNA: TGTGCCAGCAGCGTAGAACACAGCACAGATACGCAGTATTTT. Variable domain in full (rest from reference TRBV9 and TRBJ2-3): DSGVTQTPKHLITATGQRVTLRCSPRSGDLSVYWYQQSLDQGLQFLIQYYNGEERAKGNILERFSAQQFPDLHSELNLSSLELGDSALYFCASSVEHSTDTQYFGPGTRLTVL.

This clonotype showed up many times. The J gene is TRBJ1-4, the V gene TRBV5-1; tentatively, D is TRBD1 (5 bases). The germline V gene encodes CDR1 SGHRS and CDR2 YFSETQ. The CDR3 sequence is 16 residues long. The germline V and J ends were trimmed by 3 bases and 2 bases, with 14 bases remaining between them. The CDR3 loop is CASSSEGSSTNEKLFF. The CDR3 region has the DNA TGCGCCAGCAGCTCGGAGGGGAGTTCTACTAATGAAAAACTGTTTTTT.

The V gene is TRBV9, the J gene TRBJ1-6; TRBD1 aligns across 7 bases. The CDR3 runs to 16 residues. Germline CDR1 reads SGDLS; CDR2 reads YYNGEE. After removal of 3 bases from V and 0 bases from J, the junction contained 3 bases not matched to a gene. This CDR3 reads CASSAWDSSYNSPLHF. DNA for the CDR3: TGTGCCAGCAGCGCCTGGGACAGCTCCTATAATTCACCCCTCCACTTT.

The table lists this clonotype with a few counts. The V and J genes are TRBV24-1 and TRBJ2-3; 10 bases align to TRBD1. CDR3 length: 16 residues. Germline V gene lookup returns CDR1 KGHDR and CDR2 SFDVKD. Germline trimming cut 4 bases from V and 9 bases from J; bases unmatched to any gene: 12. The CDR3 sequence is CATSDPGQGSPGTQYF. DNA of the CDR3: TGTGCCACCAGTGACCCGGGACAGGGGTCGCCCGGAACGCAGTATTTT.

The V and J genes are TRBV5-6 and TRBJ1-1, with TRBD1 as a possible D gene (5 bases). V shed 4 bases and J shed 1 base, with 14 bases lying between them. The germline CDR1 and CDR2 sequences are SGHDT and YYEEEE. This CDR3 has 15 residues. CDR3 residues: CASSPSGRKNTEAFF. CDR3 DNA: TGTGCCAGCAGCCCCTCGGGACGGAAGAACACTGAAGCTTTCTTT.